The 25 T cell receptor beta chains reported below all come from one sample, sequenced in a study of T cell responses to AZD1222 COVID-19 vaccine. Data came from immunoSEQ multiplex PCR; TCRdb stores just in-frame clones and leaves some out. Among around 190,000 clones listed, 85% to 90% were seen once. Sequenced material: peripheral blood, taken on day 0 of AZD1222 vaccination. The receptors here all came from an adult in good health.

J is TRBJ2-1 and V is TRBV28; D might be TRBD1 or TRBD2, each matching 5 bases. In germline, CDR1 is MDHEN, CDR2 SYDVKM. This CDR3 comprises 14 residues. V lost 8 bases to trimming and J lost 3 bases, with 14 bases between them. CDR3 coding DNA: TGTGCCAGCCATCAGGGACCTAGCTACAATGAGCAGTTCTTC. Translating it yields CASHQGPSYNEQFF.

This chain uses TRBV19 with TRBJ2-2, with D unclear. The ends were cut back, 1 base at V and 1 base at J, with 7 bases in the middle. The CDR3 runs to 15 residues. The V gene's germline CDR1 is LNHDA and CDR2 SQIVND (reference sequence). The CDR3 coding sequence is TGTGCCAGTAGTATAGTCGGCGGGAACACCGGGGAGCTGTTTTTT. The encoded protein is CASSIVGGNTGELFF.

This sequence joins TRBV5-1 and TRBJ1-4; D may be TRBD1 (6 bases). Trimming cost V 4 bases and J 4 bases, with 11 bases left between them. The CDR3 consists of 14 residues. CDR1 is SGHRS, CDR2 YFSETQ, per germline. The CDR3 DNA follows: TGCGCCAGCAGCGAAGGACAGCTTAATGAAAAACTGTTTTTT. This encodes CASSEGQLNEKLFF.

The chain carries TRBV5-1 and TRBJ1-4; D not resolved. The CDR3 length is 15 residues. With 2 bases removed from V and 5 bases from J, the gap between germline ends came to 13 bases. CDR1 is SGHRS and CDR2 is YFSETQ in the germline V gene. As DNA, the CDR3 is TGCGCCAGCAGCTTAGGAAACGTTCGGAATGAAAAACTGTTTTTT. Its protein product is CASSLGNVRNEKLFF.

The gene calls are TRBV9 and TRBJ2-7, with a weak D call TRBD2 (6 bases). The CDR3 length is 15 residues. From germline, CDR1 is SGDLS and CDR2 YYNGEE. The ends were cut back, 1 base at V and 0 bases at J, with 11 bases in the middle. The CDR3 region has the DNA TGTGCCAGCAGCGTAAGTGGGAGGTACTCCTACGAGCAGTACTTC. It encodes CASSVSGRYSYEQYF.

This chain connects TRBV28 to TRBJ2-2; no definite D call. This CDR3 region has 16 residues. Germline CDR1 is MDHEN and CDR2 is SYDVKM. V lost 6 bases and J lost 2, with 16 bases in between. CDR3 in DNA: TGTGCCAGCAGCTCGGGCAGGCAGACTAACACCGGGGAGCTGTTTTTT. Residues: CASSSGRQTNTGELFF.

V usage is TRBV5-1 and J usage is TRBJ2-1; no definite D call. Trimming took 6 bases from V and 0 from J, leaving 10 bases between them. The CDR3 length is 14 residues. The germline V gene encodes CDR1 SGHRS and CDR2 YFSETQ. The CDR3 loop is CASTRESSYNEQFF. Here the CDR3 DNA reads TGCGCCAGCACCCGAGAGAGCTCCTACAATGAGCAGTTCTTC. Complete variable domain (other parts from reference TRBV5-1 and TRBJ2-1): KAGVTQTPRYLIKTRGQQVTLSCSPISGHRSVSWYQQTPGQGLQFLFEYFSETQRNKGNFPGRFSGRQFSNSRSEMNVSTLELGDSALYLCASTRESSYNEQFFGPGTRLTVL.

V gene TRBV28 combines with J gene TRBJ2-7; TRBD2 aligns across 14 bases. Per the germline V gene, CDR1 is MDHEN and CDR2 is SYDVKM. V was clipped by 7 bases and J by 0 bases; unmatched bases: 8. The CDR3 has 17 residues. The CDR3 loop reads CASNPGLAGESSYEQYF. Written as DNA, the CDR3 is TGTGCCAGCAATCCGGGACTAGCGGGGGAGAGCTCCTACGAGCAGTACTTC.

J is TRBJ1-2 and V is TRBV19, with a weak D call TRBD1 (5 bases). The CDR3 sequence is 13 residues long. Germline values: CDR1 LNHDA, CDR2 SQIVND (reference sequence). Deletions cut 5 bases from V and 8 bases from J, with 15 bases between. The CDR3 bases are TGTGCCAGTAGTTTCCTGGGCGCAGGGGGCTACACCTTC. This encodes CASSFLGAGGYTF. Based on the CDR3 plus reference TRBV19 and TRBJ1-2, the full variable domain is DGGITQSPKYLFRKEGQNVTLSCEQNLNHDAMYWYRQDPGQGLRLIYYSQIVNDFQKGDIAEGYSVSREKKESFPLTVTSAQKNPTAFYLCASSFLGAGGYTFGSGTRLTVV.

This clone was recorded once. The chain combines TRBV7-9 with TRBJ1-5; D is ambiguous. V was shortened by 1 base and J by 2 bases, with 12 bases between the two germline ends. Germline-derived CDR1 and CDR2 are SEHNR and FQNEAQ (reference sequence). This CDR3 has 16 amino acids. The CDR3 DNA follows: TGTGCCAGCAGCTTAGTGGGTCGTGGACGCAATCAGCCCCAGCATTTT. This sequence encodes CASSLVGRGRNQPQHF.

The rearrangement uses TRBV3-1 (or the pseudogene TRBV3-2) and TRBJ2-2, with 12 nucleotides matching TRBD2. This CDR3 is 17 amino acids long. J gave up 6 bases and V 1 base, and 6 bases lay outside the gene matches. In germline, CDR1 is LGHDT, CDR2 YNNKEL (reference sequence). CDR3 residues: CASSQGGLAGKAGELFF. The CDR3 nucleotides are TGTGCCAGCAGCCAAGGAGGACTAGCGGGAAAGGCCGGGGAGCTGTTTTTT.

The chain employs TRBV5-1 and TRBJ2-5, with 7 nucleotides matching TRBD1. Unmatched junction bases numbered 10, after V lost 0 bases and J lost 5 bases. The germline V gene has CDR1 SGHRS and CDR2 YFSETQ. The CDR3 covers 16 residues. CDR3: CASSLGTGLSSETQYF. The CDR3 DNA is TGCGCCAGCAGCTTGGGGACAGGCTTATCTTCGGAGACCCAGTACTTC.

The gene calls are TRBV9 and TRBJ2-7; 8 bases match TRBD1. This CDR3 region has 15 residues. Trimming removed 3 bases from V and 3 bases from J; junction bases left unmatched: 8. CDR1 SGDLS and CDR2 YYNGEE come from the germline V gene. The CDR3 sequence: CASSARTGLGYEQYF. CDR3 bases: TGTGCCAGCAGCGCTCGGACAGGGTTGGGCTACGAGCAGTACTTC.

This chain uses TRBV6-5 with TRBJ1-2, with unresolved D. CDR1 MNHEY and CDR2 SVGAGI come from the germline V gene. Trimming left V 7 bases short and J 8 bases short, with 11 bases between. CDR3 length: 11 residues. The CDR3, as DNA: TGTGCCAGCAAAGATCAGCGAGGCTACACCTTC. Its protein product is CASKDQRGYTF.

Only one count was recorded for this clone. This chain connects TRBV4-1 to TRBJ1-4; D gene uncertain. The CDR3 has 15 residues. Germline CDR1 MGHRA, CDR2 YSYEKL. V lost 1 base and J 4 bases, leaving 10 bases between the germline ends. Here the CDR3 reads CASSQGVSFNEKLFF. CDR3 bases: TGCGCCAGCAGCCAAGGTGTAAGCTTTAATGAAAAACTGTTTTTT.

The CDR3 protein is CASSEPSEDTQYF. In DNA form, the CDR3 reads TGCGCCAGCAGTGAGCCCTCTGAGGATACGCAGTATTTT. The rearrangement joins TRBV10-1 to TRBJ2-3, with no clear D. V was clipped by 2 bases and J by 6 bases, with 9 bases between them. This CDR3 contains 13 residues. CDR1 and CDR2 (germline): WNHNN, SYGVQD (reference sequence).

This rearrangement joins TRBV7-9 to TRBJ2-3; TRBD2 is a possible D gene (5 bases). There are 16 residues in the CDR3. Germline values: CDR1 SEHNR, CDR2 FQNEAQ (reference sequence). V lost 7 bases and J 0 bases, leaving 17 bases between the germline ends. This CDR3 reads CASIHLEVASTDTQYF. CDR3 bases: TGTGCCAGCATCCACCTGGAGGTAGCAAGCACAGATACGCAGTATTTT. Using reference TRBV7-9 and TRBJ2-3 for the parts outside the CDR3, the full variable domain is DTGVSQNPRHKITKRGQNVTFRCDPISEHNRLYWYRQTLGQGPEFLTYFQNEAQLEKSRLLSDRFSAERPKGSFSTLEIQRTEQGDSAMYLCASIHLEVASTDTQYFGPGTRLTVL.

The rearrangement links TRBV28 to TRBJ2-7; D remains ambiguous. CDR1 is MDHEN and CDR2 is SYDVKM in the germline V gene. V was trimmed by 5 bases and J by 2 bases, leaving 16 bases between them. The length of the CDR3 is 15 residues. DNA of the CDR3: TGTGCCAGCAGTCACGCGGCAGGATCTCCCTACGAGCAGTACTTC. It is translated as CASSHAAGSPYEQYF. Full variable domain (rest looked up from reference TRBV28 and TRBJ2-7): DVKVTQSSRYLVKRTGEKVFLECVQDMDHENMFWYRQDPGLGLRLIYFSYDVKMKEKGDIPEGYSVSREKKERFSLILESASTNQTSMYLCASSHAAGSPYEQYFGPGTRLTVT.

This clone has a handful of counts. The V and J genes are TRBV6-5 and TRBJ2-5, with D possibly being TRBD1 or TRBD2 (5 bases each). Trimming took 0 bases from V and 3 from J, leaving 8 bases between them. Germline V gene data show CDR1 as MNHEY and CDR2 as SVGAGI. This CDR3 comprises 14 residues. The CDR3 reads CASSYSGTKETQYF. CDR3 in DNA: TGTGCCAGCAGTTACTCGGGGACCAAAGAGACCCAGTACTTC.

V and J are TRBV24-1 and TRBJ1-3; no definite D call. Deletions cut 4 bases from V and 4 bases from J, with 13 bases between. Germline values: CDR1 KGHDR, CDR2 SFDVKD. This CDR3 region has 15 residues. The CDR3 coding sequence is TGTGCCACCAGTGACCCGGGCCGCGCGGGAAACACCATATATTTT. Amino acids: CATSDPGRAGNTIYF.

CDR3 bases: TGTGCCAGCAGCGTTACCAGGACGGCGAATGAAAAACTGTTTTTT. Translation: CASSVTRTANEKLFF. The chain uses TRBV7-2 and TRBJ1-4, with D hard to call. V shed 5 bases and J shed 5 bases, with 15 bases lying between them. This CDR3 contains 15 residues. Germline loops: CDR1 SGHTA, CDR2 FQGNSA.

This rearrangement joins TRBV5-1 to TRBJ2-7; 9 bases line up with TRBD1. Trimming at V came to 2 bases and at J to 5 bases, leaving 5 bases not matched to a gene. CDR1 is SGHRS, CDR2 YFSETQ, per germline. The CDR3 contains 14 residues. In DNA, the CDR3 is TGCGCCAGCAGCTTTGGACAGGGGCGGGACGAGCAGTACTTC. It encodes CASSFGQGRDEQYF.

The J gene is TRBJ1-6, the V gene TRBV7-9, with a weak D call TRBD1 (5 bases). Trimming cost V 4 bases and J 7 bases, with 14 bases left between them. Germline loops: CDR1 SEHNR, CDR2 FQNEAQ (reference sequence). CDR3 length: 15 residues. The CDR3 DNA reads as TGTGCCAGCAGCTCGGGGACGGGGAGGAATTCACCCCTCCACTTT. Residues: CASSSGTGRNSPLHF.

This chain uses TRBV19 with TRBJ2-5; 8 bases fit TRBD1. Germline V gene data show CDR1 as LNHDA and CDR2 as SQIVND (reference sequence). V dropped 7 bases and J dropped 5; count of bases not matched to a gene: 6. The CDR3 has 13 amino acids. The CDR3 sequence is CASTTRTGETQYF. Here the CDR3 DNA reads TGTGCCAGTACCACTAGGACAGGGGAGACCCAGTACTTC.

The chain combines TRBV18 with TRBJ2-1; 8 nucleotides agree with TRBD1. CDR3 length equals 16 residues. With V trimmed by 0 bases and J by 9 bases, 10 bases remained unmatched. Looked up from germline, CDR1 is KGHSH and CDR2 is LQKENI. The CDR3 reads CASSPPGQGAVGEQFF. The DNA for the CDR3 is TGTGCCAGCTCACCACCGGGGCAGGGGGCGGTTGGTGAGCAGTTCTTC.